This entry concerns a single T cell receptor beta chain. Its antigen target is currently unknown. No base quality values were provided; no much bigger clone lies one nucleotide off. The V end gives up 4 bases and the J end 2 bases, leaving 13 bases in the junction not matched to a gene. The CDR3 has 18 amino acids, counting the end cysteine and phenylalanine. The kept DNA is CDR3 alone, 54 bases in frame from the first base. CDR1 and CDR2, per the germline V gene, are SGHRS and YFSETQ. The library came from the immunoSEQ multiplex PCR assay. TCRdb mirrors the immuneACCESS table, restricted to in-frame sequences. Some clones are absent from its copies; in checked studies, under half trace to an unresolved V gene, and the reason for the others is unknown. Across this sample there are hundreds of thousands of clones, with 70% to 90% seen only once. Around 0.0099% of the sample rests with the top ten. The sample comes from a study of shared T cell receptors in the human thymus (dated by TCRdb to 2020 to 2022). Describing the broader study: The study examined how self-reactive, shared T-cell receptor alpha chains are generated in the human thymus.

This sample also appeared in a second study, on human thymus T cells. As that second paper reports: The donors were immunologically healthy infants in Finland who had open corrective cardiac surgery for congenital heart defects. Thymus tissue was collected as surgical resects that were removed during corrective cardiac surgery. Both the thymic and the peripheral blood repertoires appeared to show biased V and J gene segment usage. The related research reported highly overlapping thymic TCR repertoires among unrelated individuals. The study used eight infant thymus samples plus four related peripheral blood samples to characterize TCR alpha and beta repertoires. The cohort included several male and a couple of female infants, with donor ages spanning 7 to 244 days. Thymocytes were released mechanically from tissue and stored at -70 °C as pellets of 10-30 million cells. A QIAsymphony instrument was used to extract genomic DNA from the frozen cell pellets. The immunoSEQ multiplex PCR assay was used to amplify the TCRB and TCRAD loci from a standardized quantity of quality-controlled genomic DNA. The amplicons covered the V(D)J region and were long enough to include the CDR3 and to identify the V and J genes. The amplicons were sequenced on an Illumina platform via the commercial immunoSEQ service. Primer bias and sequencing errors were corrected as previously described, and TCRAD and TCRB were defined on the basis of the IMGT database. Repertoires were analysed with immunoSEQ Analyzer 3.0 and VDJTools, covering basic statistics, V/J segment usage, diversity estimates, rarefaction and pairwise overlap. Chao1, ChaoE, Efron-Thisted, Shannon and inverse Simpson indices were used to estimate diversity, which was also estimated on datasets down-sampled to the smallest sample. Repertoire overlap was determined by strict matching of CDR3 nucleotide sequence, V gene and J gene, and Jaccard-based multidimensional scaling clustering was applied. On average, thymus samples yielded 750,000 to 1,000,000 unique TCRB clonotypes, whereas blood samples yielded 70,000 to 100,000.

Rearrangement joined TRBV5-1 to TRBJ1-3, with TRBD1 identical over 9 junction bases. Sequencing was done on a sample of thymocytes. The origin of this receptor is a girl under two years old with a congenital heart defect. Donor details come from another sample of the same person, matched by shared clones. The CDR3 has the sequence CASSHRVLGQGTGNTIYF. The DNA sequence is as follows: TGCGCCAGCAGCCACCGAGTGTTAGGACAGGGGACTGGAAACACCATATATTTT.